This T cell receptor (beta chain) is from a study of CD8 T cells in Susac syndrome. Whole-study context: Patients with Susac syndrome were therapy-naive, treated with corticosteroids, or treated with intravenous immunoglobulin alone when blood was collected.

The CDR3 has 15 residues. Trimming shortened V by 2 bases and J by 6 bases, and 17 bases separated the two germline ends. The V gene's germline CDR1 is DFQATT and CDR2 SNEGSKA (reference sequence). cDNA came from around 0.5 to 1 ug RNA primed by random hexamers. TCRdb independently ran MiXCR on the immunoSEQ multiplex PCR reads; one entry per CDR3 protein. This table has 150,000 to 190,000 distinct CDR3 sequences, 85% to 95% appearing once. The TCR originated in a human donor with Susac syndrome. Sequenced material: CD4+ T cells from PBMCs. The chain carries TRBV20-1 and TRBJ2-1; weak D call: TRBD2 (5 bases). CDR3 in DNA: TGCAGTGCTAGACCCTGGATAGTTGGAGGCAATGAGCAGTTCTTC. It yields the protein CSARPWIVGGNEQFF.